Shown below are 19 T cell receptor beta chains from a single sample sequenced in a study of blood T cell repertoires in COVID-19. Generated by immunoSEQ multiplex PCR, the TCRdb table keeps only in-frame clones and is missing some. The sample lists about 280,000 clones; approximately 90% were seen once. The source material was peripheral blood. All receptors derive from a woman aged 45 to 65 who had recovered from COVID-19.

The chain links TRBV9 to TRBJ2-2; TRBD2 agrees at 8 bases. CDR3 length: 15 amino acids. Germline values: CDR1 SGDLS, CDR2 YYNGEE. Trimming took 0 bases from V and 6 from J; bases not matched to a gene: 4. The CDR3 loop reads CASSVGGLAPGELFF. The CDR3 nucleotides are TGTGCCAGCAGCGTAGGAGGACTAGCCCCCGGGGAGCTGTTTTTT. The whole variable domain, remainder taken from reference TRBV9 and TRBJ2-2, is DSGVTQTPKHLITATGQRVTLRCSPRSGDLSVYWYQQSLDQGLQFLIQYYNGEERAKGNILERFSAQQFPDLHSELNLSSLELGDSALYFCASSVGGLAPGELFFGEGSRLTVL.

This clone has a handful of counts. This chain uses TRBV4-2 with TRBJ2-4; 10 nucleotides align to TRBD1. The CDR3 is 16 amino acids. Germline CDR1 and CDR2: LGHNA and YNFKEQ. Unmatched junction bases numbered 3, after V lost 4 bases and J lost 0 bases. CDR3 sequence (DNA): TGTGCCAGCAGCCCCGGGACAGGGGAAGCCAAAAACATTCAGTACTTC. This gives the protein CASSPGTGEAKNIQYF.

CDR3 DNA: TGTGCCAGCTCACCAGTGACTACCCCTTCGGGAGAGCAGTACTTC. Residues: CASSPVTTPSGEQYF. The genes are TRBV18 and TRBJ2-7; tentative D call: TRBD2 (5 bases). The V end was cut by 2 bases, the J end by 7 bases, with 18 bases between. CDR1 and CDR2 (germline): KGHSH, LQKENI. The CDR3 has 15 residues.

This chain links TRBV6-2 or TRBV6-3 with TRBJ2-5; D is possibly TRBD2 (6 bases). The CDR3 is 17 amino acids. V lost 4 bases to trimming and J lost 7 bases, with 25 bases between them. CDR1 and CDR2 from the germline V gene are MNHEY and SVGEGT. This CDR3 is CASSFLINSGAIATQYF. In nucleotides, the CDR3 is TGTGCCAGCAGTTTTCTTATCAATAGCGGTGCCATTGCGACCCAGTACTTC.

The V call is TRBV5-4, the J call TRBJ1-2; 9 bases are shared with TRBD1. The V segment lost 3 bases and the J segment 5 bases; nucleotides outside the gene matches: 2. This CDR3 has 13 residues. The germline CDR1 and CDR2 sequences are SGHNT and YYREEE (reference sequence). The CDR3 DNA follows: TGTGCCAGCAGCTCGGGACAGGGTTATGGCTACACCTTC. Translation gives CASSSGQGYGYTF.

The rearrangement uses TRBV19 and TRBJ1-2; TRBD1 is a possible D gene (6 bases). Trimming pared 3 bases from V and 4 bases from J, leaving 9 bases between. The CDR3 covers 13 residues. From germline, CDR1 is LNHDA and CDR2 SQIVND (reference sequence). The CDR3: CASSIEGGYGYTF. The CDR3 region has the DNA TGTGCCAGTAGTATCGAAGGGGGCTATGGCTACACCTTC.

V is TRBV5-1 and J is TRBJ2-7; perhaps TRBD1 as D (5 bases). The germline CDR1 and CDR2 sequences are SGHRS and YFSETQ. V was cut by 3 bases and J by 1 base, with 14 bases left in between. This CDR3 has 15 amino acids. Here the CDR3 DNA reads TGCGCCAGCAGCTCGGACGGCTCAGGGTCCTACGAGCAGTACTTC. It is translated as CASSSDGSGSYEQYF.

This clone came up once. The chain recombines TRBV14 with TRBJ2-5; 11 positions agree with TRBD2. The V gene end was trimmed by 4 bases and the J gene end by 6 bases; junction bases not matched to a gene: 13. Germline CDR1 is SGHDN and CDR2 is FVKESK. The CDR3 loop spans 17 amino acids. CDR3 in amino acids: CASSLAGGPSREQTQYF. In DNA form, the CDR3 reads TGTGCCAGCAGCCTAGCGGGAGGGCCCTCCAGGGAGCAGACCCAGTACTTC.

J is TRBJ2-7 and V is TRBV5-6, with TRBD2 matching over 7 bases. CDR1 and CDR2 (germline): SGHDT, YYEEEE. The CDR3 consists of 16 residues. The V gene end was trimmed by 4 bases and the J gene end by 4 bases; junction bases not matched to a gene: 14. The CDR3 DNA sequence: TGTGCCAGCAGCCCCCCTACACGGGGGGTAAGTTACGAGCAGTACTTC. It specifies CASSPPTRGVSYEQYF.

This clone turned up a few times. The V call is TRBV7-2, the J call TRBJ2-1; 16 bases agree with TRBD2. Germline-derived CDR1 and CDR2 are SGHTA and FQGNSA. The CDR3 extends over 14 amino acids. J gave up 15 bases and V 1 base, and 3 bases lay outside the gene matches. In DNA, the CDR3 is TGTGCCAGCAGCTTAGAGGGACTAGCGGGAGGGGGGTTCTTC. Its protein is CASSLEGLAGGGFF. The whole variable domain, remainder taken from reference TRBV7-2 and TRBJ2-1, is GAGVSQSPSNKVTEKGKDVELRCDPISGHTALYWYRQSLGQGLEFLIYFQGNSAPDKSGLPSDRFSAERTGGSVSTLTIQRTQQEDSAVYLCASSLEGLAGGGFFGPGTRLTVL.

J is TRBJ2-7 and V is TRBV9; TRBD2 aligns across 13 bases. The junction had 17 bases not matched to a gene; V was cut back by 4 bases and J by 4 bases. Per germline, CDR1 SGDLS and CDR2 YYNGEE. This CDR3 region has 19 residues. The CDR3 spells CASSPTGTSGTTMTYEQYF. DNA of the CDR3: TGTGCCAGCAGCCCGACCGGGACTAGCGGGACCACGATGACATACGAGCAGTACTTC. The variable domain in full, completed from reference TRBV9 and TRBJ2-7, reads DSGVTQTPKHLITATGQRVTLRCSPRSGDLSVYWYQQSLDQGLQFLIQYYNGEERAKGNILERFSAQQFPDLHSELNLSSLELGDSALYFCASSPTGTSGTTMTYEQYFGPGTRLTVT.

This clone was observed a few times. The chain has TRBV3-1 (or the pseudogene TRBV3-2) and TRBJ1-2; the D gene is possibly TRBD1 (6 bases). The V end was cut by 0 bases, the J end by 8 bases, with 16 bases between. The germline V gene encodes CDR1 LGHDT and CDR2 YNNKEL (reference sequence). The CDR3 extends over 15 amino acids. The CDR3 reads CASSQEPVGTKGYTF. Here the CDR3 DNA reads TGTGCCAGCAGCCAAGAACCCGTTGGGACAAAGGGCTACACCTTC.

The chain joins TRBV27 to TRBJ2-7; TRBD1 might be the D (6 bases). The CDR3 covers 17 residues. V lost 2 bases and J 0 bases, leaving 17 bases between the germline ends. Germline-derived CDR1 and CDR2 are MNHEY and SMNVEV (reference sequence). The CDR3 DNA sequence: TGTGCCAGCAGTTTACGGCCGAGAGACAGGAGCTCCTACGAGCAGTACTTC. Amino acids: CASSLRPRDRSSYEQYF.

V usage is TRBV24-1 and J usage is TRBJ2-1; 10 bases fit TRBD1. CDR1 and CDR2 from the germline V gene are KGHDR and SFDVKD. CDR3 length: 18 residues. Trimming took 4 bases from V and 3 from J; bases not matched to a gene: 11. CDR3 DNA sequence: TGTGCCACCAGTGAAAGGTTTCATGGGACAGGGGTCTACAATGAGCAGTTCTTC. This gives the protein CATSERFHGTGVYNEQFF.

V and J are TRBV29-1 and TRBJ2-5; perhaps TRBD2 as D (6 bases). This CDR3 is built from 13 residues. Germline V gene data show CDR1 as SQVTM and CDR2 as ANQGSEA. The ends were cut back, 5 bases at V and 1 base at J, with 11 bases in the middle. In DNA, the CDR3 is TGCAGCGTTTGGACGGAGGGCCAAGAGACCCAGTACTTC. Amino acid sequence: CSVWTEGQETQYF.

This chain joins TRBV5-6 and TRBJ1-2; D is uncertain. Germline-derived CDR1 and CDR2 are SGHDT and YYEEEE. This CDR3 is 12 amino acids long. V was shortened by 4 bases and J by 5 bases, with 9 bases between the two germline ends. CDR3 DNA sequence: TGTGCCAGCAGCCGAACAGATTATGGCTACACCTTC. Encoded protein: CASSRTDYGYTF.

The chain joins TRBV18 to TRBJ2-7; TRBD1 is a possible D gene (5 bases). Germline CDR1 KGHSH, CDR2 LQKENI. The CDR3 has 13 amino acids. Trimming removed 6 bases from V and 2 bases from J, with 11 bases in between. The CDR3 sequence is CASSLRGAYEQYF. The CDR3 DNA reads as TGTGCCAGCTCCCTTAGGGGCGCCTACGAGCAGTACTTC.

V is TRBV4-3 and J is TRBJ2-7; 8 positions agree with TRBD1. Looked up from germline, CDR1 is LGHNA and CDR2 is YSLEER. V dropped 5 bases and J dropped 1; count of bases not matched to a gene: 10. CDR3 length equals 16 residues. The CDR3 reads CASSWGSGTGSYEQYF. The DNA for the CDR3 is TGCGCCAGCAGCTGGGGCTCCGGGACAGGTTCCTACGAGCAGTACTTC.

The chain links TRBV9 to TRBJ1-3, with 7 nucleotides matching TRBD1. This CDR3 has 16 residues. Trimming at V came to 3 bases and at J to 0 bases, leaving 6 bases not matched to a gene. Germline-derived CDR1 and CDR2 are SGDLS and YYNGEE. The CDR3 loop is CASSDGTDLSGNTIYF. Here the CDR3 DNA reads TGTGCCAGCAGCGACGGGACAGACCTCTCTGGAAACACCATATATTTT.